The rows below give T cell receptor beta chains drawn from one sample of a study of T cells in Graves' hyperthyroidism and ophthalmopathy. TCRdb re-analysed the multiplex PCR reads in MiXCR, keeping a single row per CDR3 protein. Of about 400,000 distinct CDR3 sequences listed, around 14% are singletons. The sequenced material came from blood. These receptors all stem from a woman between 25 and 40 years old with Graves' hyperthyroidism. The CDR3 runs from the conserved cysteine through the conserved F or W. A D gene is named only where the DNA matches it firmly. Not all rows give a size; the values are once, few, many and, for expanded clones, a class.

v_gene	abundance	d_gene	j_gene	CDR3aa	CDR3nt
TRBV6-1	few	.	TRBJ1-4	CASSSRGVGGGKEKLFF	TGTGCCAGCAGTTCCCGGGGTGTGGGGGGAGGGAAGGAAAAACTGTTTTTT
TRBV20-1	many	.	TRBJ2-1	CSARDVYNEQFF	TGCAGTGCTAGGGATGTTTACAATGAGCAGTTCTTC
TRBV4-1	.	TRBD2	TRBJ2-7	CASSHGFRLAGPSYEQYF	TGCGCCAGCAGCCACGGATTTAGACTAGCGGGGCCTTCCTACGAGCAGTACTTC
TRBV10-3	many	TRBD2	TRBJ2-3	CAISAGLARSSTDTQYF	TGTGCCATCAGTGCTGGACTAGCCCGCTCGAGCACAGATACGCAGTATTTT
TRBV3-1	many	TRBD1	TRBJ1-1	CASSQVLDKGGGAEAFF	TGTGCCAGCAGCCAAGTACTGGACAAAGGAGGGGGCGCGGAAGCTTTCTTT
TRBV28	.	TRBD2	TRBJ2-1	CASSSGLAGALEQFF	TGTGCCAGCAGTTCGGGACTAGCGGGAGCTCTTGAGCAGTTCTTC
TRBV29-1	few	TRBD2	TRBJ2-1	CSVESGGLSSYNEQFF	TGCAGCGTTGAATCGGGGGGGCTAAGCTCCTACAATGAGCAGTTCTTC
TRBV20-1	many	TRBD2	TRBJ2-1	CSARVTSGNSEQFF	TGCAGTGCTAGAGTGACTAGCGGGAACAGTGAGCAGTTCTTC
TRBV3-1	.	.	TRBJ2-1	CASSQAIPDLAGGSYNEKFF	TGTGCCAGCAGCCAAGCTATTCCTGACCTTGCTGGAGGCTCCTACAATGAGAAGTTCTTC
TRBV19	once	TRBD1	TRBJ2-1	CASSWDRGYGEQFF	TGTGCCAGTTCCTGGGACAGGGGGTACGGTGAGCAGTTCTTC
TRBV14	many	TRBD2	TRBJ2-1	CASSPRGLAVNEQFF	TGTGCCAGCAGCCCCCGGGGACTAGCAGTGAATGAGCAGTTCTTC
TRBV12-3/TRBV12-4	many	.	TRBJ1-6	CASSLFGSLHF	TGTGCCAGCAGTTTATTTGGGTCCCTCCACTTT
TRBV28	few	.	TRBJ2-7	CASGRPVTDEQYF	TGTGCCAGCGGGAGGCCGGTTACCGACGAGCAGTACTTC
TRBV2	many	.	TRBJ2-2	CASRVNGWELFF	TGTGCCAGCAGAGTTAACGGCTGGGAGCTGTTTTTT
TRBV29-1	.	TRBD2	TRBJ2-3	CSVGLAGLIDTQYF	TGCAGCGTTGGTCTAGCGGGACTTATCGATACGCAGTATTTT
TRBV5-4	.	.	TRBJ1-2	CASSFDRSSAGYTF	TGTGCCAGCAGCTTTGACAGGTCTTCTGCAGGCTACACCTTC
TRBV20-1	.	TRBD1	TRBJ2-2	CSATGTANTGELFF	TGCAGTGCTACCGGGACAGCGAACACCGGGGAGCTGTTTTTT
TRBV4-1	many	TRBD2	TRBJ2-7	CASSQEPGLAGGREQYF	TGCGCCAGCAGCCAAGAACCGGGACTAGCGGGAGGGCGAGAGCAGTACTTC
TRBV5-8	many	.	TRBJ1-6	CASSFGARSPYNSPLHF	TGTGCCAGCAGCTTCGGGGCGCGCAGCCCCTATAATTCACCCCTCCACTTT
TRBV11-2	.	TRBD2	TRBJ2-1	CASSLAGLAGEGEQFF	TGTGCCAGCAGCTTAGCGGGACTAGCGGGAGAGGGTGAGCAGTTCTTC
TRBV28	many	TRBD2	TRBJ2-3	CASSLVKARLAGELTDTQYF	TGTGCCAGCAGTTTGGTGAAGGCGAGACTAGCGGGAGAGTTAACAGATACGCAGTATTTT
TRBV10-1	many	TRBD1	TRBJ2-3	CASSRDRITDTQYF	TGCGCCAGCAGCCGGGACAGGATCACAGATACGCAGTATTTT
TRBV20-1	few	TRBD2	TRBJ2-2	CSASGRVTGELFF	TGCAGTGCTAGCGGGAGGGTCACCGGGGAGCTGTTTTTT
TRBV5-4	few	TRBD2	TRBJ2-3	CASSLPSGSTQYF	TGTGCCAGCAGCTTGCCTAGCGGGAGTACGCAGTATTTT
TRBV3-1	many	TRBD1	TRBJ1-1	CASSQGDRGRLAEAFF	TGTGCCAGCAGCCAAGGTGACAGGGGGCGTCTCGCTGAAGCTTTCTTT
TRBV6-8	many	.	TRBJ1-1	CASSWDRLSNTEAFF	TGTGCCAGCAGCTGGGACCGCCTATCGAACACTGAAGCTTTCTTT
TRBV20-1	.	.	TRBJ2-1	CSASSTRSDWDEQFF	TGCAGTGCTTCTTCAACTAGGTCGGATTGGGATGAGCAGTTCTTC
TRBV20-1	.	.	TRBJ1-2	CSASQYGYTF	TGCAGTGCTAGTCAGTATGGCTACACCTTC
TRBV28	medium-sized	.	TRBJ2-7	CASSLPSPRSYEQYF	TGTGCCAGCAGCCTCCCGAGCCCGAGATCCTACGAGCAGTACTTC
TRBV6-1	few	.	TRBJ1-5	CASSEAGSRPFHF	TGTGCCAGCAGTGAAGCGGGGAGCAGGCCATTCCATTTT
TRBV27	few	.	TRBJ2-2	CASTWDGSYTGELFF	TGTGCCAGCACTTGGGACGGATCTTACACCGGGGAGCTGTTTTTT
TRBV19	few	.	TRBJ2-1	CASGRDPPSYNEQFF	TGTGCCAGTGGCCGGGACCCACCTTCCTACAATGAGCAGTTCTTC
TRBV12-3/TRBV12-4	many	.	TRBJ2-7	CASRSDGVYEQYF	TGTGCCAGCAGATCGGACGGTGTTTACGAGCAGTACTTC
TRBV5-1	many	.	TRBJ1-1	CASSLSLLNTEAFF	TGCGCCAGCAGCTTGTCCCTCCTAAACACTGAAGCTTTCTTT
TRBV7-9	once	TRBD1	TRBJ2-6	CARSPKLGQFNSGANVLTF	TGTGCCCGCAGCCCGAAGCTGGGACAGTTCAACTCTGGGGCCAACGTCCTGACTTTC
TRBV27	many	.	TRBJ2-7	CASKPAGLSYEQYF	TGTGCCAGCAAGCCAGCGGGCCTCTCCTACGAGCAGTACTTC
TRBV20-1	.	.	TRBJ2-5	CSARDSLGSETQYF	TGCAGTGCTAGAGATTCTCTCGGGTCAGAGACCCAGTACTTC
TRBV20-1	few	.	TRBJ1-6	CSARVATVNSPLHF	TGCAGTGCTAGAGTCGCGACAGTCAATTCACCCCTCCACTTT
TRBV11-2	many	.	TRBJ2-3	CASSLVLYGTDTQYF	TGTGCCAGCAGCTTAGTACTCTACGGCACAGATACGCAGTATTTT
TRBV18	many	.	TRBJ2-7	CASSLHRDSPLEQYF	TGTGCCAGCTCTCTTCACCGGGACTCCCCTTTAGAGCAGTACTTC
TRBV18	many	.	TRBJ2-1	CASSRRLDGSEQFF	TGTGCCAGCTCGCGTAGACTAGATGGAAGTGAGCAGTTCTTC
TRBV7-6	few	.	TRBJ1-2	CASSSMPATNYGYTF	TGTGCCAGCAGCTCTATGCCGGCGACGAACTATGGCTACACCTTC
TRBV7-3	few	TRBD2	TRBJ2-3	CASSLRTSQDTQYF	TGTGCCAGCAGCCTACGGACTAGTCAAGATACGCAGTATTTT
TRBV4-1	.	TRBD1	TRBJ2-3	CASSQEYQGASTDTQYF	TGCGCCAGCAGCCAAGAATATCAGGGGGCCTCCACAGATACGCAGTATTTT
TRBV5-1	.	TRBD2	TRBJ2-1	CASSLAATVYNEQFF	TGCGCCAGCAGCCTAGCGGCCACCGTCTACAATGAGCAGTTCTTC
TRBV12-3/TRBV12-4	many	TRBD1	TRBJ1-5	CASSPPGQGANQPQHF	TGTGCCAGCAGTCCCCCGGGACAGGGAGCCAATCAGCCCCAGCATTTT
TRBV19	.	.	TRBJ1-2	CASNSVGNYGYTF	TGTGCCAGTAACTCGGTCGGCAACTATGGCTACACCTTC
TRBV5-5	few	.	TRBJ2-7	CASSLAIRGAYEQYF	TGTGCCAGCAGCTTGGCCATCAGAGGGGCCTACGAGCAGTACTTC
TRBV7-9	many	.	TRBJ2-3	CASSLALLPGRTDTQYF	TGTGCCAGCAGCTTAGCTCTTCTACCGGGACGCACAGATACGCAGTATTTT
TRBV9	many	TRBD1	TRBJ2-7	CASSVGQGTYEQYF	TGTGCCAGCAGCGTGGGACAGGGGACCTACGAGCAGTACTTC
TRBV20-1	few	TRBD1	TRBJ1-2	CSARNHYTAGGSYGYTF	TGCAGTGCTAGAAATCATTATACAGCAGGGGGTAGCTATGGCTACACCTTC
TRBV7-9	.	TRBD2	TRBJ2-1	CASSTSTSGSAYNEQFF	TGTGCCAGCAGCACATCAACTAGCGGGAGTGCTTACAATGAGCAGTTCTTC
TRBV7-6	many	.	TRBJ2-3	CASSLSVSLGTDTQYF	TGTGCCAGCAGCTTAAGTGTTAGCTTAGGCACAGATACGCAGTATTTT